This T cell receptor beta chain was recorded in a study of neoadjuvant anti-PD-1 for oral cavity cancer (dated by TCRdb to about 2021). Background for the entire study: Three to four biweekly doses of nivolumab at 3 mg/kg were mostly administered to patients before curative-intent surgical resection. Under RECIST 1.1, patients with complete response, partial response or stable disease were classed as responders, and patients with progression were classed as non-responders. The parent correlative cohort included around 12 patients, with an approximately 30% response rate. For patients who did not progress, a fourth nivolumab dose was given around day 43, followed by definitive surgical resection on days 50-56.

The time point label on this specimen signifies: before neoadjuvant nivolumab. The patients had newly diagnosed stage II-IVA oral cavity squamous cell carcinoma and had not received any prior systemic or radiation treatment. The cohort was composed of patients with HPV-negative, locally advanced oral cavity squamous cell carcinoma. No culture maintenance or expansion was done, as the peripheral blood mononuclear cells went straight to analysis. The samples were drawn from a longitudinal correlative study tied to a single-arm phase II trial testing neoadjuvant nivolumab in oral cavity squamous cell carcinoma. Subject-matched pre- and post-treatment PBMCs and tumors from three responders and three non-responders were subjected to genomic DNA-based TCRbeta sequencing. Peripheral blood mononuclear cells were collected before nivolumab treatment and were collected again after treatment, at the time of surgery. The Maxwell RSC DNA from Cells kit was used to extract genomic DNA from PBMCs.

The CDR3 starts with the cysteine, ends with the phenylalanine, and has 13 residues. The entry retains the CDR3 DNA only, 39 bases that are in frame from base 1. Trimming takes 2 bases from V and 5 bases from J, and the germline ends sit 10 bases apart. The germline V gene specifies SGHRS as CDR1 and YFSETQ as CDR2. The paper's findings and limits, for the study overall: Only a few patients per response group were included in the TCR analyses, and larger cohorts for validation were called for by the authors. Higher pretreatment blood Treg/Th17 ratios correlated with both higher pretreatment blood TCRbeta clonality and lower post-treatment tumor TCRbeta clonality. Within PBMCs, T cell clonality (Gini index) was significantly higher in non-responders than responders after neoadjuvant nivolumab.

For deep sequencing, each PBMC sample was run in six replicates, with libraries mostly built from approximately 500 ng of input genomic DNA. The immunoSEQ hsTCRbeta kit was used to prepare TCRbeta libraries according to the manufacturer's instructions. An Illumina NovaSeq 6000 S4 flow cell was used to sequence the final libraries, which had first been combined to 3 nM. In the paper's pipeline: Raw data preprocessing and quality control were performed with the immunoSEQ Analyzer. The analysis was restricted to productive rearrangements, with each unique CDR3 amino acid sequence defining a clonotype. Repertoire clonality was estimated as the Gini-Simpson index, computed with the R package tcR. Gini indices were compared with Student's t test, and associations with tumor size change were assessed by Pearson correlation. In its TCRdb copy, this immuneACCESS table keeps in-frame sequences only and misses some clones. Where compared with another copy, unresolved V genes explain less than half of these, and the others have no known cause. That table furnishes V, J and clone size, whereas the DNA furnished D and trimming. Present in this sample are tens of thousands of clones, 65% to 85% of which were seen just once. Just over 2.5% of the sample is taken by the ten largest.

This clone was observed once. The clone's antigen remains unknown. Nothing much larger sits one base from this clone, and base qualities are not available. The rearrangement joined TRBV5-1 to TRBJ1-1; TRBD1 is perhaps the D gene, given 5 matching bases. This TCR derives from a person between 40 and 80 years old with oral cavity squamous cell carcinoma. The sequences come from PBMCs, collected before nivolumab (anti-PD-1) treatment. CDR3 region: CASSFGGETEAFF. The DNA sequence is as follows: TGCGCCAGCAGCTTCGGGGGGGAGACTGAAGCTTTCTTT.